This record concerns one T cell receptor beta chain sequence. Some clones are missing from TCRdb's copy, which holds only in-frame ones; the method was immunoSEQ multiplex PCR. Of 15,000 or so clones in the sample, 70% to 75% were seen once. This sample is part of a study of blood T cell repertoires in COVID-19. CDR1 is LGHNA, CDR2 YSLEER, per germline. V dropped 0 bases and J dropped 0 bases, with 8 bases sitting between them. The CDR3 contains 15 residues. The sequenced sample consisted of peripheral blood. This receptor was identified in a man in his fifties or sixties with acute or convalescent COVID-19. The chain is built from TRBV4-3 and TRBJ1-1; unclear D gene. CDR3 sequence (DNA): TGCGCCAGCAGCCAAGATCCAAATGTGAACACTGAAGCTTTCTTT. Translation gives CASSQDPNVNTEAFF.